This T cell receptor (beta chain) was profiled in a study of cytomegalovirus exposure and HLA in healthy donors. Overall study results and limits: CMV serostatus was the sole immune exposure data available. Several of the most significant clusters appeared linked to common viral pathogens, based on a later analysis.

Germline trimming cut 3 bases from V and 12 bases from J; bases unmatched to any gene: 12. The germline CDR1 and CDR2 sequences are MNHNS and SASEGT. The CDR3 length is 15 residues. A remark on this clone: Its target is unknown.

Primers: 60 Vbeta forward and 13 Jbeta reverse. Sequencing used immunoSEQ multiplex PCR; TCRdb keeps in-frame clones, though not all of them. The table lists roughly 130,000 clones, 74% of them singletons. This chain joins TRBV6-1 and TRBJ1-4, with TRBD1 matching 8 bases. The material sequenced was PBMCs. The sequence derives from a woman aged 45-65 years in good health and CMV-seropositive. The CDR3 DNA follows: TGTGCCAGCAGTGACTGGACAGGGCGCCAAAGGCAACTGTTTTTT. It yields the protein CASSDWTGRQRQLFF.